This T cell receptor (beta chain) was sequenced during a study of human T cells and chemical hapten exposure. Study-wide context: Women made up most patients, who had alopecia areata, totalis or universalis.

CDR1 is SQVTM, CDR2 ANQGSEA, per germline. The CDR3 is 9 residues long, ends included. As handled by the study authors: Samples contained a median of roughly 100,000 TCRs, with a range of about 20,000 to 750,000. TCRdb processed the RACE reads anew with MiXCR; each CDR3 protein has one entry. V and J calls and clone size were set by TCRdb, not the authors. Seen here are roughly 200,000 distinct CDR3 sequences, about 25% observed once, and the top ten hold 2.5%. The time point is: patch test 3, about 24 weeks after DPC sensitization. The treatment was: therapeutic diphenylcyclopropenone sensitization with weekly scalp DPC. Note on this clonotype: No conserved phenylalanine or tryptophan is present at the end of the CDR3, so a read error is the likely explanation. No DNA is shown, since the ends of the CDR3 on it are uncertain; the CDR3 is the one TCRdb lists.

The origin of this receptor is a middle-aged woman with alopecia areata. Some clones in this sample may be carry-over from other donors' samples. This specimen consisted of whole blood, obtained in connection with sensitization to the hapten diphenylcyclopropenone (DPC). This sequence joins TRBV29-1 and TRBJ1-1; TRBD1, the table's D call, lacks a check against the DNA. This CDR3 is CSVEDGTVQ.